This TCR beta chain was obtained from a study of T cells in localized non-small cell lung cancer. Broader study findings: Appearances in adjacent lung were noted for a median roughly 50 of the top 100 tumor clones. Tumor samples were not multi-region, leaving intratumor heterogeneity unexcluded. Uninvolved adjacent lung had higher T cell clonality than tumor and all other tissues.

Using immunoSEQ multiplex PCR, the repertoire was profiled, and TCRdb retains in-frame clones only, with some absent. This repertoire shows about 24,000 clones, 80% to 85% found once; its top ten account for approximately 5.1%. J gave up 5 bases and V 6 bases, and 12 bases lay outside the gene matches. Per the germline V gene, CDR1 is SGHVS and CDR2 is FQNEAQ. This CDR3 is built from 15 residues. About this clone itself: Its antigen is unknown.

J is TRBJ2-5 and V is TRBV7-8; TRBD2 aligns across 7 bases. Sequences were derived from PBMCs, sampled before any cancer treatment. This sequence was found in a man aged 35-69 years with stage II lung adenocarcinoma. The DNA for the CDR3 is TGTGCCAGCAGTCGCAGGGCGGGAGAGGGCGAGACCCAGTACTTC. It yields the protein CASSRRAGEGETQYF.